A selection of T cell receptor beta chains follows, all from one sample in a study of cytomegalovirus exposure and HLA in healthy donors. Repertoires were generated with immunoSEQ multiplex PCR, while TCRdb's copy carries only in-frame clones and drops some. Found here are fewer than 250,000 clones, 82% of them singletons; the top ten hold roughly 6%. Material: PBMCs. These receptors came from a man aged 35-49 years in good health and CMV-seropositive. Each CDR3 is given with its conserved first and last residue. A D gene is named only where the DNA matches it firmly. Some rows have no size entry. The others give once, few or many, or a class for an expanded clone.

V	J	D	size	DNA	CDR3
TRBV19	TRBJ2-1	NA	few	TGTGCCAGTAGACCCAGGGACTACAATGAGCAGTTCTTC	CASRPRDYNEQFF
TRBV7-2	TRBJ1-5	NA	NA	TGTGCCAGCAGCTTGTCGAGACAGTCCGGCCTAGTCCAGCATTTT	CASSLSRQSGLVQHF
TRBV10-3	TRBJ2-1	TRBD2	NA	TGTGCCATCAGTGAAACTAGCGGGGGGAACAATGAGCAGTTCTTC	CAISETSGGNNEQFF
TRBV11-3	TRBJ2-1	NA	NA	TGTGCCAGCAGCCCTAGCGTTTTGGAGAATGAGCAGTTCTTC	CASSPSVLENEQFF
TRBV9	TRBJ1-2	TRBD1	NA	TGTGCCAGCAGCTCAGGGGGGAGCGGCTACACCTTC	CASSSGGSGYTF
TRBV18	TRBJ2-3	NA	NA	TGTGCCAGCTCACCAACAGAAGTGGATACGCAGTATTTT	CASSPTEVDTQYF
TRBV2	TRBJ2-1	NA	NA	TGTGCCAGCAACGTAGGGGGTTCCTACAATGAGCAGTTCTTC	CASNVGGSYNEQFF
TRBV29-1	TRBJ1-2	NA	once	TGCAGCGCCCGTAGGACAGACTATGGCTACACCTTC	CSARRTDYGYTF
TRBV27	TRBJ1-5	NA	NA	TGTGCCAGCAGTTTAACAGGATTAAATCAGCCCCAGCATTTT	CASSLTGLNQPQHF
TRBV5-4	TRBJ2-5	TRBD2	NA	TGTGCCAGCAGCTTGCCGGGACTAGCGCTCGAGACCCAGTACTTC	CASSLPGLALETQYF
TRBV27	TRBJ2-1	TRBD2	NA	TGTGCCAGCAGTTTTTCGGGAGGCTCCTACAATGAGCAGTTCTTC	CASSFSGGSYNEQFF
TRBV19	TRBJ1-1	TRBD1	few	TGTGCCAGTAGTATGACAGGGGTTAATGAAGCTTTCTTT	CASSMTGVNEAFF
TRBV5-8	TRBJ2-5	NA	NA	TGTGCCAGCAGCTCCGTACAGGGTGCAGAGACCCAGTACTTC	CASSSVQGAETQYF
TRBV6-5	TRBJ1-1	TRBD1	NA	TGTGCCAGCAGTTACTCCTCCGGGACAGTGAACACTGAAGCTTTCTTT	CASSYSSGTVNTEAFF
TRBV7-9	TRBJ1-5	NA	NA	TGTGCCAGCAGCTTCTCAGGGGTCAATCAGCCCCAGCATTTT	CASSFSGVNQPQHF
TRBV6-1	TRBJ2-7	NA	NA	TGTGCCAGCAGTGCCAGCGGGTCCTCCTACGAGCAGTACTTC	CASSASGSSYEQYF
TRBV9	TRBJ1-2	TRBD1	NA	TGTGCCAGCAGCTCCCCCCACCGGCTGGACAGGGGGCTCTTGGACTATGGCTACACCTTC	CASSSPHRLDRGLLDYGYTF
TRBV6-4	TRBJ2-2	TRBD1	NA	TGTGCCAGCAGTGACTCGGGCCAGGGGGTCATCACCGGGGAGCTGTTTTTT	CASSDSGQGVITGELFF
TRBV19	TRBJ1-2	NA	NA	TGTGCCAGTAGTCCCCCCGCCGACAGACCAACCTATGGCTACACCTTC	CASSPPADRPTYGYTF
TRBV11-2	TRBJ1-1	NA	NA	TGTGCCAGCAGCTTTTTCGGGACTGAAGCTTTCTTT	CASSFFGTEAFF
TRBV7-9	TRBJ2-7	TRBD2	NA	TGTGCCAGCAGCTCCCCATCGACTAGCGCCTACGAGCAGTACTTC	CASSSPSTSAYEQYF
TRBV5-1	TRBJ2-1	NA	NA	TGCGCCAGCAGCTTCGAAATTAGCTCCTACAATGAGCAGTTCTTC	CASSFEISSYNEQFF
TRBV7-9	TRBJ1-1	NA	NA	TGTGCCAGCAGCTTAATGGGACAATTTGAAGCTTTCTTT	CASSLMGQFEAFF
TRBV11-3	TRBJ2-2	TRBD2	NA	TGTGCCAGCAGCTTAGCAGCGGGAGGGTCCGGGGAGCTGTTTTTT	CASSLAAGGSGELFF
TRBV5-1	TRBJ1-5	NA	once	TGCGCCAGCAGCTTGGGGTCAGGGCTCGAGGGCAATCAGCCCCAGCATTTT	CASSLGSGLEGNQPQHF
TRBV30	TRBJ1-3	NA	NA	TGTGCCTGGAGACCAAGGGGAGGGGAAAACACCATATATTTT	CAWRPRGGENTIYF
TRBV28	TRBJ1-4	TRBD1	NA	TGTGCCAGCAGTCGCTCGTCAATTAGGACAGGCTCTAATGAAAAACTGTTTTTT	CASSRSSIRTGSNEKLFF
TRBV2	TRBJ2-2	NA	NA	TGTGCCAGCAGTGCGAAGATAACCGGGACTCGACCCACCGGGGAGCTGTTTTTT	CASSAKITGTRPTGELFF
TRBV25-1	TRBJ1-2	TRBD1	NA	TGTGCCAGCAGTGAATCCGACAGGGTACTTGATGGCTACACCTTC	CASSESDRVLDGYTF
TRBV11-2	TRBJ1-3	TRBD1	NA	TGTGCCAGCAGCTCACAGGGGGCAGAAGGAAACACCATATATTTT	CASSSQGAEGNTIYF
TRBV2	TRBJ1-1	TRBD1	few	TGTGCCAGCAGTAGACAGGGCACTGAAGCTTTCTTT	CASSRQGTEAFF
TRBV29-1	TRBJ2-1	NA	NA	TGCAGCGTTGGATCCCCGGGTCCTAGCTCCTACAATGAGCAGTTCTTC	CSVGSPGPSSYNEQFF
TRBV14	TRBJ2-1	TRBD2	NA	TGTGCCAGCAGCCAAGCCGGGACTAGCGGGACTGAGCAGTTCTTC	CASSQAGTSGTEQFF
TRBV7-9	TRBJ1-1	NA	few	TGTGCCAGCAGCTTAGTACAGAACACTGAAGCTTTCTTT	CASSLVQNTEAFF
TRBV27	TRBJ2-1	NA	NA	TGTGCCAGCGCCTCTGGGAGCTACAATGAGCAGTTCTTC	CASASGSYNEQFF
TRBV29-1	TRBJ2-7	TRBD1	NA	TGCAGCGTTGAAGATCGGGACAGGATGAACTACGAGCAGTACTTC	CSVEDRDRMNYEQYF
TRBV29-1	TRBJ2-5	NA	NA	TGCAGCGTTGAGTTCAGCCAAGAGACCCAGTACTTC	CSVEFSQETQYF
TRBV19	TRBJ1-2	NA	NA	TGTGCCAGTAGCCCTACCGGGGTCTATGGCTACACCTTC	CASSPTGVYGYTF
TRBV11-1	TRBJ2-1	NA	NA	TGTGCCAGCAGCTTACTAGCTTACTACAATGAGCAGTTCTTC	CASSLLAYYNEQFF
TRBV4-1	TRBJ2-5	NA	few	TGCGCCAGCAGCCAAGATCACTGGTCTCAAGAGACCCAGTACTTC	CASSQDHWSQETQYF
TRBV6-1	TRBJ1-5	NA	NA	TGTGCCAGCAGTGAAGGCTATAGCAATCAGCCCCAGCATTTT	CASSEGYSNQPQHF
TRBV9	TRBJ2-3	NA	NA	TGTGCCAGCACCGGGAGTGGAGATACGCAGTATTTT	CASTGSGDTQYF
TRBV2	TRBJ2-5	TRBD1	few	TGTGCCAACGTCCGGGACAGTCTCCGGGAGACCCAGTACTTC	CANVRDSLRETQYF
TRBV7-3	TRBJ2-1	TRBD2	NA	TGTGCCAGCAGCTTTGGACTAGGGAGCTCCTACAATGAGCAGTTCTTC	CASSFGLGSSYNEQFF
TRBV6-5	TRBJ2-7	NA	NA	TGTGCCAGCAGTGACAAATCGGAGCAGTACTTC	CASSDKSEQYF
TRBV13	TRBJ1-2	TRBD1	NA	TGTGCCAGCAGCCCCACCGGGACAGGGACGGACTATGGCTACACCTTC	CASSPTGTGTDYGYTF
TRBV11-2	TRBJ2-5	TRBD1	few	TGTGCCAGCAGCGCGACAGGGGGCGAGGTCGAGACCCAGTACTTC	CASSATGGEVETQYF
TRBV18	TRBJ2-1	TRBD1	NA	TGTGCCAGCTCACCAGAGACAGGGGACGTTCCTGAGCAGTTCTTC	CASSPETGDVPEQFF
TRBV19	TRBJ2-2	NA	once	TGTGCCAGTAGTATATCAGACACTTCATTCGGCGGGGAGCTGTTTTTT	CASSISDTSFGGELFF
TRBV11-1	TRBJ1-1	NA	NA	TGTGCCAGCAGCTTAGATTGGGGGCGCCCCGTCACTGAAGCTTTCTTT	CASSLDWGRPVTEAFF